The 15 T cell receptor beta chains reported below all come from one sample, sequenced in a study of shared T cell receptors in the human thymus. The repertoire was sequenced with immunoSEQ multiplex PCR; TCRdb's copy has only in-frame clones and lacks some. The data show about 610,000 clones, around 87% seen once. This same sample was also taken into another study, of human thymus T cells.

The sequencing input was thymocytes. Receptors were obtained from a boy under three years old with a congenital heart defect.

J is TRBJ2-2 and V is TRBV9; TRBD2 aligns across 11 bases. The V and J ends lost 4 bases and 3 bases, in that order; junction bases with no gene match: 14. Germline V gene sequence: CDR1 SGDLS, CDR2 YYNGEE. The CDR3 is made up of 19 amino acids. The CDR3 reads CASSPRILAGGFYTGELFF. As DNA, the CDR3 is TGTGCCAGCAGCCCCCGGATTCTAGCGGGAGGATTTTACACCGGGGAGCTGTTTTTT.

This clone showed up just a few times. V is TRBV25-1 and J is TRBJ2-7, with D perhaps TRBD1 (7 bases). V dropped 7 bases and J dropped 3 bases, with 13 bases sitting between them. The germline V gene has CDR1 MGHDK and CDR2 SYGVNS. CDR3 length: 13 residues. The CDR3 nucleotides are TGTGCCAGCAAAGGCAGGGGGGACTACGAGCAGTACTTC. This gives the protein CASKGRGDYEQYF.

This clone was counted only a few times. V gene TRBV7-9 combines with J gene TRBJ1-2; 7 bases are shared with TRBD1. This CDR3 region has 15 residues. Germline CDR1 and CDR2: SEHNR and FQNEAQ (reference sequence). V lost 3 bases, J lost 7 bases, and 11 bases stayed unmatched. The CDR3 is CASSLWDSRIGGYTF. The DNA of the CDR3 is TGTGCCAGCAGCTTGTGGGACAGCAGAATCGGTGGCTACACCTTC.

The gene calls are TRBV6-5 and TRBJ2-3; 9 bases fit TRBD1. Germline CDR1 reads MNHEY; CDR2 reads SVGAGI. This CDR3 is 15 amino acids long. Trimming removed 5 bases from V and 2 bases from J; junction bases left unmatched: 5. The CDR3 bases are TGTGCCAGCAGTCCCGGGACAGGGCCCACAGATACGCAGTATTTT. Amino acid sequence: CASSPGTGPTDTQYF.

The V gene is TRBV5-1, the J gene TRBJ2-1, with D possibly matching TRBD2 (6 bases). This CDR3 spans 15 amino acids. Trimming shortened V by 4 bases and J by 5 bases, and 16 bases separated the two germline ends. From germline, CDR1 is SGHRS and CDR2 YFSETQ. This CDR3 reads CASSGGLLSHNEQFF. The DNA of the CDR3 is TGCGCCAGCAGCGGGGGACTTCTCAGCCACAATGAGCAGTTCTTC.

In this sample, this clone turned up a few times. This chain joins TRBV5-1 and TRBJ1-3, with D possibly TRBD1 on 5 matching bases. Trimming cost V 4 bases and J 0 bases, with 11 bases left between them. The CDR3 covers 15 residues. The germline gives CDR1 SGHRS, CDR2 YFSETQ. CDR3 residues: CASSRTDNSGNTIYF. The CDR3 coding sequence is TGCGCCAGCAGCCGGACGGACAACTCTGGAAACACCATATATTTT.

The chain couples TRBV27 to TRBJ1-2, with 9 bases that match TRBD1. V trimming: 2 bases; J trimming: 5 bases; junction bases outside the gene matches: 15. Germline V gene data show CDR1 as MNHEY and CDR2 as SMNVEV (reference sequence). The CDR3 totals 18 residues. As DNA, the CDR3 is TGTGCCAGCAGTTTAAAGGGTGGGGACAGGGATTTGGGTTATGGCTACACCTTC. Amino acid sequence: CASSLKGGDRDLGYGYTF.

The chain joins TRBV18 to TRBJ2-1, with TRBD1 matching over 7 bases. From germline, CDR1 is KGHSH and CDR2 LQKENI. Losses at the gene ends were 5 bases for V and 4 bases for J; bases not matched to a gene: 17. The CDR3 totals 18 residues. CDR3 sequence (DNA): TGTGCCAGCTCATCAATCCTATTCCGGGACAGAAAATACAATGAGCAGTTCTTC. Its protein product is CASSSILFRDRKYNEQFF.

The chain is built from TRBV5-1 and TRBJ2-5, with 9 nucleotides matching TRBD2. Germline V gene data show CDR1 as SGHRS and CDR2 as YFSETQ. The CDR3 runs 13 residues. With 5 bases clipped from V and 4 bases from J, the junction kept 3 bases outside the gene matches. The CDR3 spells CASRAGGIETQYF. The CDR3 DNA sequence: TGCGCCAGCAGGGCGGGAGGGATAGAGACCCAGTACTTC.

This clone was recorded only once. The J gene is TRBJ2-7, the V gene TRBV6-6, with TRBD2 identical over 7 bases. The germline V gene has CDR1 MNHNY and CDR2 SVGAGI (reference sequence). The CDR3 has 13 amino acids. Trimming took 6 bases from V and 8 from J; bases not matched to a gene: 10. CDR3 coding DNA: TGTGCCAGCAGCCCTTCTTCGGGAGGCCAGCAGTACTTC. Amino acid sequence: CASSPSSGGQQYF.

J is TRBJ1-5 and V is TRBV6-5; D is uncertain. The germline V and J ends were trimmed by 6 bases and 4 bases, with 13 bases remaining between them. This CDR3 spans 14 amino acids. Germline assignment: CDR1 MNHEY and CDR2 SVGAGI. CDR3 coding DNA: TGTGCCAGCAGCCCCGGGGTGGGGAATCAGCCCCAGCATTTT. This encodes CASSPGVGNQPQHF.

The V call is TRBV11-3, the J call TRBJ2-7, with 9 bases identical to TRBD1. After removal of 5 bases from V and 5 bases from J, the junction contained 7 bases not matched to a gene. The CDR3 is 14 amino acids. CDR1 and CDR2 from the germline V gene are SGHNT and YENEEA. The CDR3 spells CASSPSGTGNEQYF. The DNA for the CDR3 is TGTGCCAGCAGCCCAAGCGGGACAGGGAACGAGCAGTACTTC.

The chain recombines TRBV7-6 with TRBJ2-5; 12 bases fit TRBD2. The CDR3 loop spans 17 amino acids. Trimming took 1 base from V and 4 from J; bases not matched to a gene: 7. Germline V gene data show CDR1 as SGHVS and CDR2 as FNYEAQ. This CDR3 is CASSLGPSGRVGETQYF. CDR3 DNA: TGTGCCAGCAGCTTAGGTCCTAGCGGGAGGGTCGGAGAGACCCAGTACTTC. The full variable domain, with the rest looked up from reference TRBV7-6 and TRBJ2-5, is GAGVSQSPRYKVTKRGQDVALRCDPISGHVSLYWYRQALGQGPEFLTYFNYEAQQDKSGLPNDRFSAERPEGSISTLTIQRTEQRDSAMYRCASSLGPSGRVGETQYFGPGTRLLVL.

This chain uses TRBV7-8 with TRBJ2-2; TRBD2 aligns across 13 bases. Germline CDR1 SGHVS, CDR2 FQNEAQ. The V segment lost 5 bases and the J segment 5 bases; nucleotides outside the gene matches: 11. The CDR3 totals 18 residues. The CDR3 DNA reads as TGTGCCAGCAGCACAACAAAAACGACTAGCGGGAGGACCGGGGAGCTGTTTTTT. Amino acid sequence: CASSTTKTTSGRTGELFF.

This chain joins TRBV4-1 and TRBJ2-7; 9 bases fit TRBD1. CDR1 MGHRA and CDR2 YSYEKL come from the germline V gene. The CDR3 runs to 16 residues. J gave up 3 bases and V 3 bases, and 9 bases lay outside the gene matches. CDR3 nucleotides: TGCGCCAGCAGCCACCTAAATCTGGACAGGGGCTACGAGCAGTACTTC. It translates to CASSHLNLDRGYEQYF.